The 4 T cell receptor beta chains below were found in one sample sequenced in a study of regulatory T cells in long-lasting Graves disease. The time point denotes: newly diagnosed GD, antithyroid drugs for less than 3 months. RNA extracted from PBMCs served as the sequencing template. Arm-PCR of CDR3 regions and iRepertoire HTBI primers were the basis on which TCR beta libraries were built. TCRdb fed the multiplex PCR reads into MiXCR, producing one record per CDR3 protein. The sample lists about 440,000 distinct CDR3 sequences; 16% were seen once. The sample also formed part of further work on T cells in Graves' hyperthyroidism and ophthalmopathy.

The sample was peripheral blood mononuclear cells (PBMCs), taken at new diagnosis, from a patient treated with antithyroid drugs. The receptors shown here come from a woman in her twenties or thirties with Graves disease.

This clonotype was observed a few times. The rearrangement joins TRBV20-1 to TRBJ2-2, with D unclear. The CDR3 is made up of 14 amino acids. V dropped 5 bases and J dropped 5 bases, with 15 bases sitting between them. The germline CDR1 and CDR2 sequences are DFQATT and SNEGSKA (reference sequence). CDR3 region: CSAAQVRRTGELFF. The CDR3 nucleotides read TGCAGTGCTGCCCAGGTTCGACGAACCGGGGAGCTGTTTTTT.

The sample holds a few counts of this clonotype. The chain employs TRBV30 and TRBJ1-2; D remains ambiguous. The CDR3 is 16 residues long. V gave up 4 bases and J gave up 0 bases, with 18 bases separating them. Germline V gene lookup returns CDR1 GTSNPN and CDR2 SVGIG (reference sequence). The CDR3 loop reads CAWNHFLVQTNYGYTF. The CDR3 DNA follows: TGTGCCTGGAATCATTTTCTCGTCCAGACTAACTATGGCTACACCTTC.

The chain has TRBV7-2 and TRBJ2-4; D not certain. The end of the DNA fits TRBJ2-7 better, so the J call may be wrong. The CDR3 has 11 amino acids. Germline assignment: CDR1 SGHTA and CDR2 FQGNSA. The CDR3 DNA sequence: TGTGCCAGCAGCCAATTGATCGAGCAGTACTTC. Translated: CASSQLIEQYF.

This chain joins TRBV28 and TRBJ1-5; D gene unclear. The CDR3 runs to 13 residues. CDR1 MDHEN and CDR2 SYDVKM come from the germline V gene. Trimming stripped 6 bases from V and 2 bases from J, with 8 bases between. DNA of the CDR3: TGTGCCAGCAGGCTAAGGGGCAATCAGCCCCAGCATTTT. The encoded protein is CASRLRGNQPQHF.